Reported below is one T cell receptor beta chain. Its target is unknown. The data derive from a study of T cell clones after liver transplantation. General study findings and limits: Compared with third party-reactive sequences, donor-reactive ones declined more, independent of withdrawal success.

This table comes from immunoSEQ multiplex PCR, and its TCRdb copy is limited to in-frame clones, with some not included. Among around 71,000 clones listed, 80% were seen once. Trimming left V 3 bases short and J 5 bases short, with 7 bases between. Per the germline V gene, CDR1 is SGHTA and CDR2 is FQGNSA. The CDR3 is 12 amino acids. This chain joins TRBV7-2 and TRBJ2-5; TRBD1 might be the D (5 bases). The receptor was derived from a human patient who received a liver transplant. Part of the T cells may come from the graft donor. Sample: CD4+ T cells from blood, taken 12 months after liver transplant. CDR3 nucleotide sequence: TGTGCCAGCAGCTTTAACAGGGAGACCCAGTACTTC. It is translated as CASSFNRETQYF.